This T cell receptor beta chain is drawn from a study of blood T cell repertoires in COVID-19. Study information: The United States, Italy and Spain provided the acute and convalescent COVID-19 samples. T cells, B-cell-depleted T cells, or PBMCs supplied cDNA or gDNA.

CDR1 is SGHVS and CDR2 is FQNEAQ in the germline V gene. The CDR3 spans 16 residues. J lost 4 bases, V lost 0 bases, and 5 bases had no gene match. This clone was counted ten times or more. The authors' processing: Amplifying reference gene primers gave estimates of nucleated cell counts. Data came from immunoSEQ multiplex PCR; TCRdb stores just in-frame clones and leaves some out. The DNA gave D and trimming, while V, J and clone size come from that table. The profile covers approximately 280,000 clones, with around 86% appearing a single time and 2.2% taken by the ten largest. The sequenced sample was peripheral blood. The rearrangement uses TRBV7-8 and TRBJ2-3, with 9 bases fitting TRBD2. This receptor was taken from a man aged 50 or older with acute or convalescent COVID-19. Written as DNA, the CDR3 is TGTGCCAGCAGCTTAGCGGCTAGCGGGGTACCAGATACGCAGTATTTT. Translating gives CASSLAASGVPDTQYF.